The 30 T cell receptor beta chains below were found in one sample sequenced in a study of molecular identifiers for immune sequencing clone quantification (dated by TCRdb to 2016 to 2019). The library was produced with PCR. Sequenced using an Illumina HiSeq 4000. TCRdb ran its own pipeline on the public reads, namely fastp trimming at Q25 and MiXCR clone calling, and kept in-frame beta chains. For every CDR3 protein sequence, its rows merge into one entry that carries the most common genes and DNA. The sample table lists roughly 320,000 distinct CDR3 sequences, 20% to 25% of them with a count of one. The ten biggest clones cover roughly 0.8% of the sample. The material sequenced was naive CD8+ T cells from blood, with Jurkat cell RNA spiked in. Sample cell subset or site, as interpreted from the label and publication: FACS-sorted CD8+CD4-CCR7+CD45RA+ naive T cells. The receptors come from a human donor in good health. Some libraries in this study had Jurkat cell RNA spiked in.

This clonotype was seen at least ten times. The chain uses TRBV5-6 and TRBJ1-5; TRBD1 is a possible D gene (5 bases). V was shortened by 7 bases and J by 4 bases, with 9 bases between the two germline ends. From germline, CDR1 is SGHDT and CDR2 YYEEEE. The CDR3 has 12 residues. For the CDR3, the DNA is TGTGCCAGCCATTGGGGGAATCAGCCCCAGCATTTT. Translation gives CASHWGNQPQHF.

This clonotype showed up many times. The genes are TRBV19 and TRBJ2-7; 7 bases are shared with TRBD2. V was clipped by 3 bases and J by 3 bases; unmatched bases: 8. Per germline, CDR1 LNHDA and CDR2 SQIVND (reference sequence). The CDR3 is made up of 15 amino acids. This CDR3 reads CASSIGSSGLYEQYF. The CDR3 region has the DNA TGTGCCAGTAGTATCGGGTCTAGCGGACTCTACGAGCAGTACTTC.

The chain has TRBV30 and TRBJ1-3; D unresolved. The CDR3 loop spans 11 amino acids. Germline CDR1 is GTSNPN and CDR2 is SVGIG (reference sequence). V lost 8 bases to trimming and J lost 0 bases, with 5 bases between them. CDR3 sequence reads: CAGSSGNTIYF. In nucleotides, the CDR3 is TGTGCCGGCAGCTCTGGAAACACCATATATTTT.

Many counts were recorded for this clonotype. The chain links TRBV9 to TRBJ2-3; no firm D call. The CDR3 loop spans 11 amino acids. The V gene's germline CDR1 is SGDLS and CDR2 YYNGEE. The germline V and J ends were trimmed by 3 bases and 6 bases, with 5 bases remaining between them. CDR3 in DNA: TGTGCCAGCAGCGAATATGATACGCAGTATTTT. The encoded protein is CASSEYDTQYF.

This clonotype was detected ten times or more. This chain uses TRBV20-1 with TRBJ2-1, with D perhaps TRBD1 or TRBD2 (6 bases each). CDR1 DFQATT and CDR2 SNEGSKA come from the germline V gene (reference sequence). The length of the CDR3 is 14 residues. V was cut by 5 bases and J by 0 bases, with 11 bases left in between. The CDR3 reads CSAPGGGSYNEQFF. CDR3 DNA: TGCAGTGCTCCCGGGGGCGGCTCCTACAATGAGCAGTTCTTC.

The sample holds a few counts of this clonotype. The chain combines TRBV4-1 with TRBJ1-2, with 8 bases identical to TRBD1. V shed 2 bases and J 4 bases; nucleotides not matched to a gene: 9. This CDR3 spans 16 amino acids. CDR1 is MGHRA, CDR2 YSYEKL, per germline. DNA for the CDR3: TGCGCCAGCAGCCAACAAAAGGACAGGGCCCTCTATGGCTACACCTTC. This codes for CASSQQKDRALYGYTF.

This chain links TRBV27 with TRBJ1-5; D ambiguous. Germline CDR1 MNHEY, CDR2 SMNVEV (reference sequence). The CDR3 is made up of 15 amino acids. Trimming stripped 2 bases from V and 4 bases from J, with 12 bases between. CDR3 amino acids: CASSLISDGNQPQHF. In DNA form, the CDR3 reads TGTGCCAGCAGTTTAATATCTGACGGAAATCAGCCCCAGCATTTT.

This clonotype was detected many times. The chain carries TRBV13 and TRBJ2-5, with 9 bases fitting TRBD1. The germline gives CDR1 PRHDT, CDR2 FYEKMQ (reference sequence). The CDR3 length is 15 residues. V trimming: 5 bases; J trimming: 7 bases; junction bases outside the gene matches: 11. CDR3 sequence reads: CASSAREDRGATQYF. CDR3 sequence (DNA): TGTGCCAGCAGCGCCCGCGAGGACAGGGGTGCGACCCAGTACTTC.

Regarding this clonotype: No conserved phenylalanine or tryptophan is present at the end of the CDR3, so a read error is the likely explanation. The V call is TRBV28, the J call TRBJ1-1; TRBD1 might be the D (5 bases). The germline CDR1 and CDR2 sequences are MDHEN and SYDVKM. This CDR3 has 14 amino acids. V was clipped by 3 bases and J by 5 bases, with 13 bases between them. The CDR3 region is CASSFRGGRTEAFS. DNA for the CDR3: TGTGCCAGCAGTTTTCGGGGGGGGAGGACTGAAGCTTTCTCT.

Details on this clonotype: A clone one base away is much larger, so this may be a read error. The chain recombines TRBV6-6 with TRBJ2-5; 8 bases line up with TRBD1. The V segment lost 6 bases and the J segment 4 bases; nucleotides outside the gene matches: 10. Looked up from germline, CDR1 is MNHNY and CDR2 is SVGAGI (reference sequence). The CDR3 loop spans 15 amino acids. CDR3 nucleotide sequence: TGTGCCAGCAGGCGGGACAGGCACGACCGAGAGACCCAGTACTTC. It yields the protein CASRRDRHDRETQYF.

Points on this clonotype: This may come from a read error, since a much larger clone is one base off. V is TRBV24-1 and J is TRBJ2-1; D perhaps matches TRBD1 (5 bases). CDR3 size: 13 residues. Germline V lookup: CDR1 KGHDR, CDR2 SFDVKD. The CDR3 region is CATSDWQGNAQFF. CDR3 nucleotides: TGTGCCACCAGTGATTGGCAGGGCAATGCGCAGTTCTTC.

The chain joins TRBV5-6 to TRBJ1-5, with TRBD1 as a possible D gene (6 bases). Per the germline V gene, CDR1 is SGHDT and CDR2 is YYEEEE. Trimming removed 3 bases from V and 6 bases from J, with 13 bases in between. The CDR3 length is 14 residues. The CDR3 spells CASSSHRVSQPQHF. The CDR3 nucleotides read TGTGCCAGCAGCTCTCACAGGGTGTCTCAGCCCCAGCATTTT.

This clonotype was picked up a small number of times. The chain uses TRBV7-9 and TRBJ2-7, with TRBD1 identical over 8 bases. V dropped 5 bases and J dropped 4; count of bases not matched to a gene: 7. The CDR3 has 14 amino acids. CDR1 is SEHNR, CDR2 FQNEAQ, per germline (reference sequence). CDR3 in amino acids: CASSPEQGVYEQYF. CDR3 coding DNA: TGTGCCAGCAGCCCAGAACAGGGGGTGTACGAGCAGTACTTC.

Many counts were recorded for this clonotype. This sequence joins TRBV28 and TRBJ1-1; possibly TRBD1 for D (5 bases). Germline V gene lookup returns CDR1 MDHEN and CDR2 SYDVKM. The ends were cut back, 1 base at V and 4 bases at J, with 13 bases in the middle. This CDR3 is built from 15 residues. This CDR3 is CASSLYRGASTEAFF. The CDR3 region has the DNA TGTGCCAGCAGTTTATACCGGGGCGCGAGCACTGAAGCTTTCTTT.

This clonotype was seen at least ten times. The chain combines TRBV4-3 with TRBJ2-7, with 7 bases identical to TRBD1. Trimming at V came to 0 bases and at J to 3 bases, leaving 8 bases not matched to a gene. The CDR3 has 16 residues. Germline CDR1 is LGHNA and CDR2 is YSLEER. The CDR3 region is CASSQDHFGTVYEQYF. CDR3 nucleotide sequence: TGCGCCAGCAGCCAAGATCACTTCGGGACAGTCTACGAGCAGTACTTC.

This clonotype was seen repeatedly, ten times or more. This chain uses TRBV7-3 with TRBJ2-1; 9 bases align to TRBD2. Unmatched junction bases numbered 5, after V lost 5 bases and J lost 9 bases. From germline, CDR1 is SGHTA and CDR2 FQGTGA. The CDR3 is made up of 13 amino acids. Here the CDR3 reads CASSAGLASEQFF. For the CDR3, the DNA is TGTGCCAGCAGCGCGGGACTAGCAAGTGAGCAGTTCTTC.

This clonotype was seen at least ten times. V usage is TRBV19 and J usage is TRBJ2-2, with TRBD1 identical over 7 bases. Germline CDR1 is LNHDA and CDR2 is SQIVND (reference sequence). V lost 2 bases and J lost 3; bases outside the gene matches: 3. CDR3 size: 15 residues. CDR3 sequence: CASSIRGGHTGELFF. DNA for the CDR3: TGTGCCAGTAGTATAAGAGGGGGCCACACCGGGGAGCTGTTTTTT.

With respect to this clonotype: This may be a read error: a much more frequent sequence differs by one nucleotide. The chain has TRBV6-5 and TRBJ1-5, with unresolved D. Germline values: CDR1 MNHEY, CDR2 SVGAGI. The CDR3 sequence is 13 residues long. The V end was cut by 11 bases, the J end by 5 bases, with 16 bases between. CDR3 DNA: TGTGCCTGTGGGCCTAGGGTTGATCAGCCCCAGCATTTT. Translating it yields CACGPRVDQPQHF.

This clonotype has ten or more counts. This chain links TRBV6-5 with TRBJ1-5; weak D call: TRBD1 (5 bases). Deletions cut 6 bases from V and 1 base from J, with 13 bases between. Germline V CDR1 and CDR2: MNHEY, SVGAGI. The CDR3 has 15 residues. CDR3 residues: CASSLDSRSNQPQHF. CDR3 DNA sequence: TGTGCCAGCAGCCTAGACAGCAGAAGCAATCAGCCCCAGCATTTT.

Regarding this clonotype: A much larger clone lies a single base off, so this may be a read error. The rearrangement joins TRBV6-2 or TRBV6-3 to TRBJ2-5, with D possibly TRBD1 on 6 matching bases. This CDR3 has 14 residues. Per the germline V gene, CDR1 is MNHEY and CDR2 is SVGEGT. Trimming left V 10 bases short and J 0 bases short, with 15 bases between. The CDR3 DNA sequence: TGTGCCACCTCCCGGGACAAGTACCAAGAGACCCAGTACTTC. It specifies CATSRDKYQETQYF.

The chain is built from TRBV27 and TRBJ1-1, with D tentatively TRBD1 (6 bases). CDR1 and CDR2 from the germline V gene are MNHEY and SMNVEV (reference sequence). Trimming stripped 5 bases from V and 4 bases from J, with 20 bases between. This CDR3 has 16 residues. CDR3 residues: CASSIPRGRGSTEAFF. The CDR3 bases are TGTGCCAGCAGTATACCCCGGGGGCGCGGGTCCACTGAAGCTTTCTTT.

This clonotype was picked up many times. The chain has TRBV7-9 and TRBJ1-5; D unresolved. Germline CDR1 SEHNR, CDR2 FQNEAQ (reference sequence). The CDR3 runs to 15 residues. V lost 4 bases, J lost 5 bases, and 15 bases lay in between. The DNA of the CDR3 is TGTGCCAGCAGCTCGAATCACAAGCCCGATCAGCCCCAGCATTTT. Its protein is CASSSNHKPDQPQHF.

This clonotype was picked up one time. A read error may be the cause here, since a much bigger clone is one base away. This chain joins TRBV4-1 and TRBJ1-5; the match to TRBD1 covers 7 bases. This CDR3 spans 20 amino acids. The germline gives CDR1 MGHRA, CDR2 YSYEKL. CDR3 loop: CASSQANPGQTTYSNQPKHF. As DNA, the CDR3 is TGCGCCAGCAGCCAAGCAAATCCGGGACAGACAACTTATAGCAATCAGCCCAAGCATTTT.

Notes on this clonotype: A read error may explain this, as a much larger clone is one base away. CDR3 bases: TGTGCCAGCAGCTTAGGTGGGCCGGGGTGGAATACGCAGTATTTT. Translation: CASSLGGPGWNTQYF. J is TRBJ2-3 and V is TRBV7-9; tentatively, D is TRBD2 (5 bases). CDR3 length equals 15 residues. CDR1 is SEHNR, CDR2 FQNEAQ, per germline (reference sequence). The V gene lost 1 base and the J gene lost 7 bases, with 15 bases spanning the gap. The full variable domain, completed using reference TRBV7-9 and TRBJ2-3, is DTGVSQNPRHKITKRGQNVTFRCDPISEHNRLYWYRQTLGQGPEFLTYFQNEAQLEKSRLLSDRFSAERPKGSFSTLEIQRTEQGDSAMYLCASSLGGPGWNTQYFGPGTRLTVL.

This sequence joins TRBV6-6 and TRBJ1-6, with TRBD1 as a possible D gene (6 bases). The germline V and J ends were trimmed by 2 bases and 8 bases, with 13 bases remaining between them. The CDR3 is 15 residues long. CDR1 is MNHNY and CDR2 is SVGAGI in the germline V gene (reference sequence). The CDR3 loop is CASSYVQGEDSPLHF. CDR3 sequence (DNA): TGTGCCAGCAGTTACGTACAGGGTGAGGATTCACCCCTCCACTTT.

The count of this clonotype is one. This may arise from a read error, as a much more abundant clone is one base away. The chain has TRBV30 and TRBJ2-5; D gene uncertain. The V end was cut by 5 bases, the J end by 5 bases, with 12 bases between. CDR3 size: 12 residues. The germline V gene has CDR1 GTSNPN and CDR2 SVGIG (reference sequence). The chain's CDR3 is CAWSLGRETQYF. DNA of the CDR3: TGTGCCTGGTCCCTTGGCAGGGAGACCCAGTACTTC. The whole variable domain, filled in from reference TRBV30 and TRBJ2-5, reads SQTIHQWPATLVQPVGSPLSLECTVEGTSNPNLYWYRQAAGRGLQLLFYSVGIGQISSEVPQNLSASRPQDRQFILSSKKLLLSDSGFYLCAWSLGRETQYFGPGTRLLVL.

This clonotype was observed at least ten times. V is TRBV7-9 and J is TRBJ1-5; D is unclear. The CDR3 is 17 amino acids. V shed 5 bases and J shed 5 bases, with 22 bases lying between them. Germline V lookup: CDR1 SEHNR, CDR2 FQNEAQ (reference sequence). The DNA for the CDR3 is TGTGCCAGCAGCCGTACTGACCTCTCGGTAGGTCATCAGCCCCAGCATTTT. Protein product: CASSRTDLSVGHQPQHF.

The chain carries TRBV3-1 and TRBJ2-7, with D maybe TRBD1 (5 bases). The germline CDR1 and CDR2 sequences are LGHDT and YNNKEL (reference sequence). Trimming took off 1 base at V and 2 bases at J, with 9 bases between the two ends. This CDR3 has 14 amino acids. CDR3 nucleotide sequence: TGTGCCAGCAGCCAAGTTTGGGGCGCCTACGAGCAGTACTTC. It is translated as CASSQVWGAYEQYF.

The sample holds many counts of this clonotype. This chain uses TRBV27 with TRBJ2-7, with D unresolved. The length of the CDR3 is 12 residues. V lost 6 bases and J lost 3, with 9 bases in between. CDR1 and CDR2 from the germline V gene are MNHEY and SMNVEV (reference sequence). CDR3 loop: CASSTSSYEQYF. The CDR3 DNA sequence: TGTGCCAGCAGCACATCCAGCTACGAGCAGTACTTC.

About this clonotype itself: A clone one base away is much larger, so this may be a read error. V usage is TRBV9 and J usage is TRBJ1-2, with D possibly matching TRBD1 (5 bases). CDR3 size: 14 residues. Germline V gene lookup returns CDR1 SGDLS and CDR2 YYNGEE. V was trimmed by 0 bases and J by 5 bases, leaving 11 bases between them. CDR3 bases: TGTGCCAGCAGCGTAGAGGGACGGTCATATGGCTACACCTTC. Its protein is CASSVEGRSYGYTF.